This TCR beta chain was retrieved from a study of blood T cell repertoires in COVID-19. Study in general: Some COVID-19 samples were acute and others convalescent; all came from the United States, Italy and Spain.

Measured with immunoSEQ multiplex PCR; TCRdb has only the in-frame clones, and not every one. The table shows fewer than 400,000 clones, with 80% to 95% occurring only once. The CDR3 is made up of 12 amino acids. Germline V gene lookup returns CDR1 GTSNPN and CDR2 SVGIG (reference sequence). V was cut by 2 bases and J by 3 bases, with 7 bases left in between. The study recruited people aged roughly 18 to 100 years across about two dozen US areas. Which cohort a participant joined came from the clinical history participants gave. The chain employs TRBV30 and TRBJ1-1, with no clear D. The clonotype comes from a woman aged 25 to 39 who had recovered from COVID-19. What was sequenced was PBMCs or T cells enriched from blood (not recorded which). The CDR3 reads CAWSITDTEAFF. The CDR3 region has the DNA TGTGCCTGGAGTATTACAGACACTGAAGCTTTCTTT.